This T cell receptor beta chain was documented in a study of blood T cells in healthy people across ages. In terms of origin and age, donors were healthy Caucasian individuals from Russia aged about 6 to 95. CDR3 length: 18 residues. Germline trimming cut 0 bases from V and 2 bases from J; bases unmatched to any gene: 11. CDR1 and CDR2 (germline): SEHNR, FQNEAQ (reference sequence). The second PCR ran about 6 to 12 cycles with a sample-barcoded 5' primer and J-beta primers. TCRdb re-analysed the 5' RACE reads in MiXCR, keeping a single row per CDR3 protein. The data hold 1.5 million to 2 million distinct CDR3 sequences, with roughly 52% observed a single time.

This receptor was identified in a woman aged 35 to 49 in good health. The rearrangement uses TRBV7-9 and TRBJ2-3, with 7 bases fitting TRBD1. Sample: blood. The CDR3 spells CASSLALNRGRFTDTQYF. DNA for the CDR3: TGTGCCAGCAGCTTAGCCCTAAACAGGGGTCGATTCACAGATACGCAGTATTTT.